Shown below are 13 T cell receptor beta chains from a single sample sequenced in a study of cytomegalovirus exposure and HLA in healthy donors. A multiplex PCR was run with 60 Vbeta primers and 13 Jbeta primers. Assay used: immunoSEQ multiplex PCR; TCRdb lists only in-frame clones, some missing. The data contain about 130,000 clones, 84% of them singletons. The sequencing sample was made of PBMCs. The origin of the receptors is a woman aged 18-35 years in good health and CMV-seropositive.

The genes are TRBV11-2 and TRBJ2-5; maybe TRBD1 (6 bases). V shed 0 bases and J shed 4 bases, with 15 bases lying between them. Germline loops: CDR1 SGHAT, CDR2 FQNNGV. This CDR3 region has 16 residues. DNA for the CDR3: TGTGCCAGCAGCTTAGATCCCGGCGTCAGGGGAGAGACCCAGTACTTC. Translated, it gives CASSLDPGVRGETQYF.

This chain links TRBV6-1 with TRBJ2-7, with D tentatively TRBD2 (6 bases). Trimming shortened V by 2 bases and J by 0 bases, and 11 bases separated the two germline ends. This CDR3 has 15 residues. Germline V gives CDR1 MNHNS, CDR2 SASEGT. The CDR3 DNA follows: TGTGCCAGCAGTGAATATGGGGGGAGCTCCTACGAGCAGTACTTC. Translated, it gives CASSEYGGSSYEQYF.

This clone was seen once. The chain joins TRBV2 to TRBJ1-6; unclear D gene. The length of the CDR3 is 15 residues. The germline gives CDR1 SNHLY, CDR2 FYNNEI. Trimming pared 4 bases from V and 4 bases from J, leaving 11 bases between. CDR3 in DNA: TGTGCCAGCAGTGCGGGTGGATGGTATAATTCACCCCTCCACTTT. Its protein product is CASSAGGWYNSPLHF.

The CDR3 sequence: CASSPGVSNEQFF. CDR3 sequence (DNA): TGTGCCAGCAGCCCGGGGGTTAGCAATGAGCAGTTCTTC. V gene TRBV6-1 combines with J gene TRBJ2-1; D is perhaps TRBD2 (6 bases). The CDR3 is 13 residues long. Between the trimmed V and J ends, which lost 6 bases and 6 bases, there was a span of 12 bases. Germline CDR1 MNHNS, CDR2 SASEGT.

This chain uses TRBV4-1 with TRBJ2-2; the match to TRBD1 covers 10 bases. CDR1 MGHRA and CDR2 YSYEKL come from the germline V gene. Losses at the gene ends were 1 base for V and 5 bases for J; bases not matched to a gene: 4. The CDR3 sequence is 16 residues long. The CDR3 nucleotides read TGCGCCAGCAGCCAAGGGGACAGGGGAGTTACCGGGGAGCTGTTTTTT. Its translation: CASSQGDRGVTGELFF.

J is TRBJ1-5 and V is TRBV28; weak D call: TRBD1 (6 bases). The CDR3 extends over 15 amino acids. Looked up from germline, CDR1 is MDHEN and CDR2 is SYDVKM. The V and J ends lost 7 bases and 8 bases respectively, with 21 bases between them. CDR3 bases: TGTGCCAGCACGACGGGGGGGCCCTACTCGGAGCCCCAGCATTTT. Protein product: CASTTGGPYSEPQHF.

This clone appeared once. The rearrangement links TRBV11-2 to TRBJ2-5; a weak D match, TRBD2 (6 bases). CDR1 SGHAT and CDR2 FQNNGV come from the germline V gene. The CDR3 has 17 amino acids. Between the trimmed V and J ends, which lost 5 bases and 2 bases, there was a span of 21 bases. CDR3 nucleotides: TGTGCCAGCAGCACTACCTTAGCGGAGGGTCGGCAAGAGACCCAGTACTTC. Amino acid sequence: CASSTTLAEGRQETQYF.

This clone has just a few counts. This rearrangement joins TRBV27 to TRBJ2-2; possible D gene TRBD1, 5 bases. Deletions cut 6 bases from V and 1 base from J, with 9 bases between. Germline V gene lookup returns CDR1 MNHEY and CDR2 SMNVEV (reference sequence). The CDR3 consists of 14 residues. CDR3 in amino acids: CASSPQGNTGELFF. The CDR3 DNA reads as TGTGCCAGCAGCCCGCAGGGGAACACCGGGGAGCTGTTTTTT.

The chain recombines TRBV25-1 with TRBJ2-7; TRBD2 agrees at 8 bases. With 3 bases clipped from V and 0 bases from J, the junction kept 4 bases outside the gene matches. CDR1 and CDR2 (germline): MGHDK, SYGVNS. The length of the CDR3 is 15 residues. CDR3 amino acids: CASSDRGGSSYEQYF. CDR3 DNA sequence: TGTGCCAGCAGTGACCGGGGGGGTAGCTCCTACGAGCAGTACTTC.

In this sample, this clone turned up once. This chain connects TRBV7-9 to TRBJ1-1; D gene uncertain. The germline gives CDR1 SEHNR, CDR2 FQNEAQ (reference sequence). Trimming removed 5 bases at V and 1 base at J, with 8 bases between. The CDR3 runs 13 residues. CDR3 DNA: TGTGCCAGCAGCCCCGGAGCGAACACTGAAGCTTTCTTT. Protein: CASSPGANTEAFF.

In its sample, this clone was seen once. This chain connects TRBV5-1 to TRBJ2-3, with a tentative D call TRBD2 (7 bases). CDR1 and CDR2 from the germline V gene are SGHRS and YFSETQ. The CDR3 consists of 16 residues. Trimming removed 6 bases at V and 0 bases at J, with 17 bases between. The CDR3 DNA reads TGCGCCAGCACCGGCGGGGGCCACACTAGCACAGATACGCAGTATTTT. Protein product: CASTGGGHTSTDTQYF.

This chain uses TRBV4-2 with TRBJ2-7, with 8 bases fitting TRBD1. Per the germline V gene, CDR1 is LGHNA and CDR2 is YNFKEQ. This CDR3 is built from 14 residues. The V segment lost 3 bases and the J segment 2 bases; nucleotides outside the gene matches: 3. Here the CDR3 reads CASSQTGVTYEQYF. In nucleotides, the CDR3 is TGTGCCAGCAGCCAGACAGGGGTTACCTACGAGCAGTACTTC.

The chain employs TRBV4-1 and TRBJ2-1; 9 bases align to TRBD1. Germline V gives CDR1 MGHRA, CDR2 YSYEKL. This CDR3 region has 12 residues. Trimming at V came to 4 bases and at J to 10 bases, leaving 2 bases not matched to a gene. The CDR3 reads CASSPQGAEQFF. In DNA form, the CDR3 reads TGCGCCAGCAGCCCACAGGGGGCCGAGCAGTTCTTC.